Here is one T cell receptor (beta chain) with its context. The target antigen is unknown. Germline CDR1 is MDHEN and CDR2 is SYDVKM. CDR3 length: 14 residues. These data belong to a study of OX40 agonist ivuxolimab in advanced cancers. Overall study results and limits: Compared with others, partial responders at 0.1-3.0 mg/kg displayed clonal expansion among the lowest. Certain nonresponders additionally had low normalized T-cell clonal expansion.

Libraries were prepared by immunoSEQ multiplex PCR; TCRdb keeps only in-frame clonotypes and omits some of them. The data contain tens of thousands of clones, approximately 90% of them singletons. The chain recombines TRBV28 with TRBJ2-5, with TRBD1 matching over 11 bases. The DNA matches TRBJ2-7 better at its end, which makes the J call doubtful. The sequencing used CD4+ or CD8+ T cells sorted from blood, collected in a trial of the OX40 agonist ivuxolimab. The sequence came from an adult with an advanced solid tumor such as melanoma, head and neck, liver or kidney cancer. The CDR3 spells CASSWTGGNNEQYF. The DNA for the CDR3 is TGTGCCAGCAGTTGGACAGGGGGCAACAACGAGCAGTACTTC.